This passage covers 32 T cell receptor beta chains from one sample sequenced in a study of glioma-infiltrating T cells after dendritic cell vaccination listed by TCRdb under 2016. The library was made by the immunoSEQ multiplex PCR assay. In its TCRdb copy, this immuneACCESS table keeps in-frame sequences only and misses some clones. Where compared with another copy, unresolved V genes explain less than half of these, and the others have no known cause. The sample has 85,000 to 95,000 clones on record, 85% to 90% of them singletons. The ten top clones hold approximately 14% of the sample. The sample here was blood, taken before dendritic cell vaccination. These TCRs come from a human donor with glioblastoma.

The rearrangement uses TRBV6-5 and TRBJ2-1; the D is unclear. Germline V gene data show CDR1 as MNHEY and CDR2 as SVGAGI. With 0 bases removed from V and 9 bases from J, the gap between germline ends came to 9 bases. The CDR3 length is 13 residues. CDR3 bases: TGTGCCAGCAGTTACTCGACGGAGCGTGAGCAGTTCTTC. Translated: CASSYSTEREQFF.

This sequence joins TRBV2 and TRBJ1-2, with a tentative D call TRBD1 (5 bases). From germline, CDR1 is SNHLY and CDR2 FYNNEI. Between the trimmed V and J ends, which lost 6 bases and 0 bases, there was a span of 14 bases. This CDR3 comprises 15 residues. CDR3 region: CASRSGTTTNYGYTF. Here the CDR3 DNA reads TGTGCCAGCAGGTCCGGGACTACCACTAACTATGGCTACACCTTC. The entire variable domain, with the rest obtained from reference TRBV2 and TRBJ1-2, is as follows: EPEVTQTPSHQVTQMGQEVILRCVPISNHLYFYWYRQILGQKVEFLVSFYNNEISEKSEIFDDQFSVERPDGSNFTLKIRSTKLEDSAMYFCASRSGTTTNYGYTFGSGTRLTVV.

The rearrangement joins TRBV2 to TRBJ2-2; 7 nucleotides align to TRBD1. The CDR3 extends over 16 amino acids. The germline V gene has CDR1 SNHLY and CDR2 FYNNEI. The V gene end was trimmed by 3 bases and the J gene end by 1 base; junction bases not matched to a gene: 5. The CDR3: CASSDSHRGNTGELFF. The CDR3 DNA reads as TGTGCCAGCAGTGATAGTCACAGGGGGAACACCGGGGAGCTGTTTTTT.

The chain links TRBV27 to TRBJ2-7; D may be TRBD2 (5 bases). The CDR3 has 14 amino acids. V lost 5 bases and J 0 bases, leaving 11 bases between the germline ends. The V gene's germline CDR1 is MNHEY and CDR2 SMNVEV (reference sequence). The CDR3 is CASSLSGLSYEQYF. The CDR3 coding sequence is TGTGCCAGCAGTCTGAGCGGTCTCTCCTACGAGCAGTACTTC.

The chain recombines TRBV7-9 with TRBJ2-7; D is possibly TRBD1 (5 bases). The CDR3 is made up of 14 amino acids. Trimming shortened V by 7 bases and J by 6 bases, and 19 bases separated the two germline ends. In germline, CDR1 is SEHNR, CDR2 FQNEAQ (reference sequence). Here the CDR3 DNA reads TGTGCCAGCACACCGAACACGGCAGGGCGCGAGCAGTACTTC. This sequence encodes CASTPNTAGREQYF.

V is TRBV25-1 and J is TRBJ2-1, with D perhaps matching TRBD1 (6 bases). This CDR3 comprises 16 residues. Trimming took 5 bases from V and 6 from J, leaving 20 bases between them. The germline CDR1 and CDR2 sequences are MGHDK and SYGVNS. The DNA of the CDR3 is TGTGCCAGCAGTAACCCTGCCGGGACAAGGGGCAATGAGCAGTTCTTC. It encodes CASSNPAGTRGNEQFF.

This chain links TRBV7-2 with TRBJ2-2; the match to TRBD2 covers 12 bases. V was clipped by 5 bases and J by 6 bases; unmatched bases: 16. Germline V gene lookup returns CDR1 SGHTA and CDR2 FQGNSA. This CDR3 spans 19 amino acids. The CDR3 region is CASSRGASGRGAVAGELFF. The CDR3 nucleotides are TGTGCCAGCAGCCGCGGGGCTAGCGGGAGGGGAGCGGTGGCCGGGGAGCTGTTTTTT.

The sample holds a few counts of this clone. This chain links TRBV2 with TRBJ1-1; no firm D call. The germline V gene encodes CDR1 SNHLY and CDR2 FYNNEI. The V gene lost 5 bases and the J gene lost 1 base, with 5 bases spanning the gap. The CDR3 loop spans 12 amino acids. The CDR3 is CASSQENTEAFF. The CDR3 DNA is TGTGCCAGCAGTCAGGAGAACACTGAAGCTTTCTTT.

J is TRBJ1-2 and V is TRBV18, with D tentatively TRBD1 (5 bases). The V end was cut by 0 bases, the J end by 4 bases, with 12 bases between. The germline V gene encodes CDR1 KGHSH and CDR2 LQKENI. The CDR3 is 15 residues long. Written as DNA, the CDR3 is TGTGCCAGCTCACCACCGGGGGGATCCCTCTATGGCTACACCTTC. It is translated as CASSPPGGSLYGYTF.

The genes are TRBV27 and TRBJ1-1; D ambiguous. Deletions cut 2 bases from V and 0 bases from J, with 4 bases between. This CDR3 region has 13 residues. In germline, CDR1 is MNHEY, CDR2 SMNVEV (reference sequence). DNA of the CDR3: TGTGCCAGCAGTTTAATCTTGAACACTGAAGCTTTCTTT. This gives the protein CASSLILNTEAFF.

This clone was observed a few times. The V gene is TRBV7-9, the J gene TRBJ1-1; the match to TRBD1 covers 7 bases. V lost 5 bases to trimming and J lost 0 bases; unmatched junction nucleotides: 6. In germline, CDR1 is SEHNR, CDR2 FQNEAQ (reference sequence). CDR3 length equals 15 residues. CDR3: CASSPGGYMNTEAFF. For the CDR3, the DNA is TGTGCCAGCAGCCCAGGGGGTTACATGAACACTGAAGCTTTCTTT.

The chain employs TRBV18 and TRBJ2-1, with TRBD1 matching over 7 bases. Per germline, CDR1 KGHSH and CDR2 LQKENI. Losses at the gene ends were 6 bases for V and 4 bases for J; bases not matched to a gene: 9. The CDR3 is 15 residues long. The CDR3 is CASSPIDRVYNEQFF. CDR3 DNA sequence: TGTGCCAGCTCGCCCATTGACAGGGTATACAATGAGCAGTTCTTC.

The rearrangement uses TRBV5-1 and TRBJ1-1; 8 nucleotides match TRBD1. The germline V gene encodes CDR1 SGHRS and CDR2 YFSETQ. The CDR3 extends over 15 amino acids. Trimming at V came to 1 base and at J to 0 bases, leaving 2 bases not matched to a gene. The CDR3 nucleotides read TGCGCCAGCAGCTTGACAGGGGGAGTGAACACTGAAGCTTTCTTT. It specifies CASSLTGGVNTEAFF.

The chain is built from TRBV2 and TRBJ2-2; D not resolved. The ends were cut back, 2 bases at V and 2 bases at J, with 9 bases in the middle. The CDR3 runs 15 residues. Germline loops: CDR1 SNHLY, CDR2 FYNNEI. The chain's CDR3 is CASSESGSNTGELFF. DNA for the CDR3: TGTGCCAGCAGTGAATCCGGGTCCAACACCGGGGAGCTGTTTTTT.

The rearrangement links TRBV7-9 to TRBJ2-2, with TRBD1 matching 9 bases. From germline, CDR1 is SEHNR and CDR2 FQNEAQ (reference sequence). The CDR3 runs 15 residues. Trimming at V came to 4 bases and at J to 2 bases, leaving 2 bases not matched to a gene. In nucleotides, the CDR3 is TGTGCCAGCAGCTCACAGGGGGCCAACACCGGGGAGCTGTTTTTT. Protein product: CASSSQGANTGELFF.

The chain combines TRBV6-1 with TRBJ2-5; D may be TRBD2 (5 bases). The CDR3 runs 15 residues. V was clipped by 2 bases and J by 1 base, with 11 bases between them. Germline V gene data show CDR1 as MNHNS and CDR2 as SASEGT. The chain's CDR3 is CASSEWRAIQETQYF. CDR3 sequence (DNA): TGTGCCAGCAGTGAATGGCGGGCCATCCAAGAGACCCAGTACTTC.

In its sample, this clone was seen once. This chain uses TRBV27 with TRBJ1-2; D may be TRBD1 (6 bases). Looked up from germline, CDR1 is MNHEY and CDR2 is SMNVEV (reference sequence). V dropped 2 bases and J dropped 4 bases, with 17 bases sitting between them. The CDR3 sequence is 16 residues long. CDR3 nucleotides: TGTGCCAGCAGTTTAAGGGCAGGGGCGCAAGGCTATGGCTACACCTTC. Protein: CASSLRAGAQGYGYTF.

Remarks on this clone: Germline and junction disagree at one end, which may indicate a read error. This chain connects TRBV28 to TRBJ1-5; no definite D call. Germline V gives CDR1 MDHEN, CDR2 SYDVKM. The CDR3 totals 15 residues. CDR3 in DNA: TGTGCCAGCAGTTTTCAGTTCTGGAGCAATCAACCCCAGCATTTT. Translated, it gives CASSFQFWSNQPQHF.

The chain joins TRBV9 to TRBJ2-1, with 9 nucleotides matching TRBD2. V was clipped by 0 bases and J by 4 bases; unmatched bases: 5. There are 16 residues in the CDR3. CDR1 and CDR2 (germline): SGDLS, YYNGEE. CDR3 DNA: TGTGCCAGCAGCGTAGTTGGCGGGAGGGGGTACAATGAGCAGTTCTTC. Its translation: CASSVVGGRGYNEQFF.

The CDR3 coding sequence is TGTGCCAGCAACGGCGGGCGAAGAGCCCACGAGCAGTACTTC. It is translated as CASNGGRRAHEQYF. This chain joins TRBV2 and TRBJ2-7; a possible D gene is TRBD2 (5 bases). This CDR3 comprises 14 residues. Germline CDR1 reads SNHLY; CDR2 reads FYNNEI. The V gene lost 7 bases and the J gene lost 5 bases, with 18 bases spanning the gap.

This clone was seen once. V usage is TRBV19 and J usage is TRBJ2-7; 9 nucleotides agree with TRBD1. In germline, CDR1 is LNHDA, CDR2 SQIVND (reference sequence). The junction had 11 bases not matched to a gene; V was cut back by 4 bases and J by 7 bases. The length of the CDR3 is 15 residues. The CDR3 nucleotides are TGTGCCAGTAGTACAACAGGGGGCTCCTTAGCGGAGCAGTACTTC. Translated, it gives CASSTTGGSLAEQYF.

This chain links TRBV5-4 with TRBJ2-1, with D possibly matching TRBD2 (7 bases). Per germline, CDR1 SGHNT and CDR2 YYREEE (reference sequence). V lost 8 bases and J 4 bases, leaving 19 bases between the germline ends. CDR3 size: 15 residues. The CDR3 DNA reads TGTGCCAGTACCCTCAGTGGGGGGGCATACAATGAGCAGTTCTTC. It is translated as CASTLSGGAYNEQFF.

The chain joins TRBV9 to TRBJ2-5; TRBD2 matches 8 bases. This CDR3 spans 16 amino acids. J gave up 1 base and V 4 bases, and 9 bases lay outside the gene matches. Germline V lookup: CDR1 SGDLS, CDR2 YYNGEE. The CDR3 sequence: CASSSFAGGLQETQYF. For the CDR3, the DNA is TGTGCCAGCAGCAGCTTTGCGGGAGGCCTCCAAGAGACCCAGTACTTC.

This chain links TRBV5-4 with TRBJ2-7; TRBD1 matches at 7 bases. Germline V lookup: CDR1 SGHNT, CDR2 YYREEE (reference sequence). The CDR3 is 14 residues long. V dropped 2 bases and J dropped 5; count of bases not matched to a gene: 7. CDR3 protein: CASSFSDRVHEQYF. Written as DNA, the CDR3 is TGTGCCAGCAGCTTTTCCGACAGGGTACACGAGCAGTACTTC.

This clone was found a few times. The gene calls are TRBV13 and TRBJ1-2; TRBD1 agrees at 9 bases. There are 16 residues in the CDR3. Per the germline V gene, CDR1 is PRHDT and CDR2 is FYEKMQ (reference sequence). Trimming at V came to 5 bases and at J to 4 bases, leaving 11 bases not matched to a gene. In nucleotides, the CDR3 is TGTGCCAGCAGCCTCACCAACAGGGGGCTTAGCTATGGCTACACCTTC. Protein sequence: CASSLTNRGLSYGYTF.

This chain joins TRBV12-5 and TRBJ1-3, with 8 bases fitting TRBD1. J gave up 1 base and V 1 base, and 9 bases lay outside the gene matches. This CDR3 contains 18 residues. Germline CDR1 LGHNT, CDR2 FRNRAP. The CDR3 protein is CASGLAPGQVISGNTIYF. DNA for the CDR3: TGTGCTAGTGGTTTGGCCCCGGGACAGGTAATTTCTGGAAACACCATATATTTT.

The chain employs TRBV25-1 and TRBJ2-5, with 8 bases that match TRBD1. V was pared by 8 bases and J by 4 bases, with 6 bases of the junction left unmatched. Germline V gene lookup returns CDR1 MGHDK and CDR2 SYGVNS. The length of the CDR3 is 13 residues. The CDR3 loop is CASGRQGRETQYF. The CDR3 bases are TGTGCCAGCGGGAGACAGGGGAGAGAGACCCAGTACTTC.

This clone was detected once. This chain uses TRBV7-9 with TRBJ2-5; tentative D call: TRBD2 (6 bases). This CDR3 is built from 12 residues. The germline V gene has CDR1 SEHNR and CDR2 FQNEAQ (reference sequence). Trimming left V 7 bases short and J 5 bases short, with 11 bases between. CDR3 DNA: TGTGCCAGCAACATAGCGGAGGAGACCCAGTACTTC. Amino acids: CASNIAEETQYF.

The chain recombines TRBV30 with TRBJ2-5; 8 bases fit TRBD2. CDR3 length equals 13 residues. V lost 3 bases and J lost 4; bases outside the gene matches: 4. Germline V CDR1 and CDR2: GTSNPN, SVGIG (reference sequence). The CDR3 sequence is CAWRTSALETQYF. The CDR3 DNA reads as TGTGCCTGGAGGACTAGCGCCCTAGAGACCCAGTACTTC.

The rearrangement uses TRBV27 and TRBJ2-3, with 11 bases matching TRBD2. Germline CDR1 is MNHEY and CDR2 is SMNVEV (reference sequence). The CDR3 sequence is 15 residues long. The ends lost 7 bases at V and 0 bases at J; junction bases unmatched: 3. The CDR3 region is CASTRLAGSTDTQYF. Here the CDR3 DNA reads TGTGCCAGCACGCGACTAGCGGGAAGCACAGATACGCAGTATTTT.

This rearrangement joins TRBV19 to TRBJ2-7, with 9 bases matching TRBD2. Germline V gene lookup returns CDR1 LNHDA and CDR2 SQIVND (reference sequence). Trimming cost V 3 bases and J 1 base; bases outside gene matches: 4. CDR3 length equals 15 residues. The CDR3 nucleotides are TGTGCCAGTAGTATGAAGCGGGGGGCTTCCTACGAGCAGTACTTC. It codes for CASSMKRGASYEQYF.

This chain uses TRBV7-2 with TRBJ2-5; D remains ambiguous. CDR1 and CDR2 from the germline V gene are SGHTA and FQGNSA. With 3 bases removed from V and 5 bases from J, the gap between germline ends came to 4 bases. The CDR3 contains 11 residues. CDR3 sequence (DNA): TGTGCCAGCAGCTTCTTGGAGACCCAGTACTTC. Protein sequence: CASSFLETQYF. The whole variable domain, remainder taken from reference TRBV7-2 and TRBJ2-5, is GAGVSQSPSNKVTEKGKDVELRCDPISGHTALYWYRQSLGQGLEFLIYFQGNSAPDKSGLPSDRFSAERTGGSVSTLTIQRTQQEDSAVYLCASSFLETQYFGPGTRLLVL.